These 25 T cell receptor beta chains came from one sample sequenced in a study of STAT3 mutations in large granular lymphocyte leukemia. Their specific antigens are unknown. The protocol was immunoSEQ multiplex PCR, while the TCRdb copy is restricted to in-frame clones and leaves out a portion. The sample includes roughly 40,000 clones, around 80% seen only once; the top ten take 0.4% to 0.55%. Whole-study findings and limits: At least one immunodominant TCR beta clonotype appeared in every T-cell large granular lymphocyte leukemia patient.

Sequenced material: PBMCs. The origin of the receptors is a human donor with T large granular lymphocyte leukemia. Some clones in this sample may be carry-over from other donors' samples.

The rearrangement uses TRBV5-1 and TRBJ2-1; the D gene could be TRBD1 or TRBD2 (6 bases each). Looked up from germline, CDR1 is SGHRS and CDR2 is YFSETQ. The length of the CDR3 is 15 residues. Trimming removed 0 bases from V and 7 bases from J, with 14 bases in between. The CDR3 DNA sequence: TGCGCCAGCAGCTTGGCCGTGGGGGGCGTTAATGAGCAGTTCTTC. Translated: CASSLAVGGVNEQFF.

This sequence joins TRBV2 and TRBJ1-5; D gene ambiguous. Germline V lookup: CDR1 SNHLY, CDR2 FYNNEI. The CDR3 consists of 14 residues. The germline V and J ends were trimmed by 9 bases and 1 base, with 13 bases remaining between them. The CDR3 DNA follows: TGTGCCAGTCATGAACGTTCAAGCAATCAGCCCCAGCATTTT. It specifies CASHERSSNQPQHF. Together with reference TRBV2 and TRBJ1-5, the CDR3 gives the full variable domain: EPEVTQTPSHQVTQMGQEVILRCVPISNHLYFYWYRQILGQKVEFLVSFYNNEISEKSEIFDDQFSVERPDGSNFTLKIRSTKLEDSAMYFCASHERSSNQPQHFGDGTRLSIL.

This clone was seen a handful of times. V usage is TRBV10-1 and J usage is TRBJ1-5; D unresolved. The CDR3 loop spans 13 amino acids. CDR1 is WNHNN and CDR2 is SYGVQD in the germline V gene (reference sequence). Trimming cost V 4 bases and J 2 bases, with 6 bases left between them. CDR3 bases: TGCGCCAGCAGTGTGGATGGCAATCAGCCCCAGCATTTT. It yields the protein CASSVDGNQPQHF.

This chain uses TRBV5-1 with TRBJ1-2; 7 bases are shared with TRBD1. This CDR3 is 14 amino acids long. Germline loops: CDR1 SGHRS, CDR2 YFSETQ. The V segment lost 4 bases and the J segment 4 bases; nucleotides outside the gene matches: 7. The CDR3 protein is CASSPGGDSYGYTF. CDR3 coding DNA: TGCGCCAGCAGCCCCGGAGGGGACAGCTATGGCTACACCTTC.

The chain joins TRBV4-2 to TRBJ2-7; TRBD2 agrees at 11 bases. Losses at the gene ends were 0 bases for V and 0 bases for J; bases not matched to a gene: 4. Per the germline V gene, CDR1 is LGHNA and CDR2 is YNFKEQ. This CDR3 is 17 amino acids long. The CDR3 DNA reads as TGTGCCAGCAGCCAAGACCCCACTAGCGGGGGCTCCTACGAGCAGTACTTC. This encodes CASSQDPTSGGSYEQYF.

The CDR3 bases are TGTGCCAGTGGCCCGGGACAGGGGAGCGCTGAAGCTTTCTTT. Translated, it gives CASGPGQGSAEAFF. The chain links TRBV19 to TRBJ1-1; 10 nucleotides agree with TRBD1. Germline V gene data show CDR1 as LNHDA and CDR2 as SQIVND (reference sequence). With 8 bases clipped from V and 6 bases from J, the junction kept 9 bases outside the gene matches. The CDR3 extends over 14 amino acids.

This clone was seen more than once but under ten times. This chain connects TRBV7-9 to TRBJ2-7; D remains unclear. V was pared by 5 bases and J by 1 base, with 15 bases between. CDR1 is SEHNR and CDR2 is FQNEAQ in the germline V gene (reference sequence). The CDR3 is 15 amino acids. CDR3 protein: CASSREVGYSYEQYF. The CDR3 DNA reads TGTGCCAGCAGCCGAGAGGTGGGCTATTCCTACGAGCAGTACTTC.

The table lists this clone with a count of one. This chain links TRBV4-1 with TRBJ1-5; no reliable D call. This CDR3 is built from 15 residues. V lost 1 base to trimming and J lost 3 bases, with 10 bases between them. In germline, CDR1 is MGHRA, CDR2 YSYEKL. The CDR3 sequence: CASSQVGPFNQPQHF. CDR3 coding DNA: TGCGCCAGCAGCCAAGTAGGGCCCTTCAATCAGCCCCAGCATTTT.

CDR3: CASRLAGGGDNEQFF. In DNA, the CDR3 is TGTGCCAGCAGGTTAGCGGGGGGCGGGGACAATGAGCAGTTCTTC. The chain links TRBV5-4 to TRBJ2-1; TRBD2 aligns across 10 bases. This CDR3 contains 15 residues. Germline lookup yields CDR1 SGHNT and CDR2 YYREEE (reference sequence). Trimming at V came to 5 bases and at J to 5 bases, leaving 7 bases not matched to a gene.

The chain has TRBV5-4 and TRBJ2-2; maybe TRBD1 (6 bases). V was trimmed by 4 bases and J by 6 bases, leaving 13 bases between them. This CDR3 has 14 amino acids. CDR1 is SGHNT, CDR2 YYREEE, per germline (reference sequence). The CDR3 DNA follows: TGTGCCAGCAGCCCCTCAGGGGTTTCCGGGGAGCTGTTTTTT. As protein: CASSPSGVSGELFF.

The CDR3 DNA follows: TGTGCCAGCAGCCAAGATGGAGGTCCCGGGCACGAGCAGTACTTC. Protein product: CASSQDGGPGHEQYF. This chain links TRBV14 with TRBJ2-7; D may be TRBD2 (5 bases). This CDR3 has 15 residues. V shed 0 bases and J shed 5 bases, with 14 bases lying between them. The V gene's germline CDR1 is SGHDN and CDR2 FVKESK. Drawing the rest from reference TRBV14 and TRBJ2-7, the complete variable domain is EAGVTQFPSHSVIEKGQTVTLRCDPISGHDNLYWYRRVMGKEIKFLLHFVKESKQDESGMPNNRFLAERTGGTYSTLKVQPAELEDSGVYFCASSQDGGPGHEQYFGPGTRLTVT.

The chain is built from TRBV19 and TRBJ2-1; 12 positions agree with TRBD2. V lost 11 bases, J lost 4 bases, and 12 bases stayed unmatched. The CDR3 has 16 amino acids. In germline, CDR1 is LNHDA, CDR2 SQIVND (reference sequence). DNA for the CDR3: TGTGCCTCCGGGACTAGCGGGCTGGGGACATACAATGAGCAGTTCTTC. It specifies CASGTSGLGTYNEQFF. The full variable domain, completed using reference TRBV19 and TRBJ2-1, is DGGITQSPKYLFRKEGQNVTLSCEQNLNHDAMYWYRQDPGQGLRLIYYSQIVNDFQKGDIAEGYSVSREKKESFPLTVTSAQKNPTAFYLCASGTSGLGTYNEQFFGPGTRLTVL.

This clone was observed a few times. The chain uses TRBV14 and TRBJ2-1; 9 positions match TRBD1. Unmatched junction bases numbered 7, after V lost 1 base and J lost 0 bases. Germline CDR1 and CDR2: SGHDN and FVKESK. The CDR3 has 18 amino acids. CDR3 DNA sequence: TGTGCCAGCAGCCAAGGTCGGGGACAGGGTCGCTCCTACAATGAGCAGTTCTTC. Its protein product is CASSQGRGQGRSYNEQFF.

This clone came up a few times. The chain joins TRBV2 to TRBJ2-7; D gene ambiguous. V shed 9 bases and J shed 5 bases, with 11 bases lying between them. Germline V lookup: CDR1 SNHLY, CDR2 FYNNEI. The CDR3 length is 11 residues. The CDR3 loop is CASSLLHEQYF. The CDR3 coding sequence is TGTGCCAGTTCCCTCCTTCACGAGCAGTACTTC. The full variable domain, completed using reference TRBV2 and TRBJ2-7, is EPEVTQTPSHQVTQMGQEVILRCVPISNHLYFYWYRQILGQKVEFLVSFYNNEISEKSEIFDDQFSVERPDGSNFTLKIRSTKLEDSAMYFCASSLLHEQYFGPGTRLTVT.

The gene calls are TRBV7-9 and TRBJ1-1; perhaps TRBD1 as D (6 bases). This CDR3 is 15 amino acids long. Trimming left V 5 bases short and J 1 base short, with 14 bases between. Germline lookup yields CDR1 SEHNR and CDR2 FQNEAQ (reference sequence). The DNA of the CDR3 is TGTGCCAGCAGCCCCCAAGCAGGGGCGAACACTGAAGCTTTCTTT. It codes for CASSPQAGANTEAFF.

The V gene is TRBV5-1, the J gene TRBJ2-1; 9 positions agree with TRBD1. CDR1 and CDR2 (germline): SGHRS, YFSETQ. V shed 4 bases and J 8 bases; nucleotides not matched to a gene: 4. This CDR3 region has 13 residues. CDR3 in amino acids: CASSLQGADEQFF. DNA of the CDR3: TGCGCCAGCAGCCTACAGGGGGCGGATGAGCAGTTCTTC. The full variable domain, its missing parts supplied by reference TRBV5-1 and TRBJ2-1, is KAGVTQTPRYLIKTRGQQVTLSCSPISGHRSVSWYQQTPGQGLQFLFEYFSETQRNKGNFPGRFSGRQFSNSRSEMNVSTLELGDSALYLCASSLQGADEQFFGPGTRLTVL.

The sample holds a few counts of this clone. This chain connects TRBV9 to TRBJ1-2; D uncertain. V was shortened by 3 bases and J by 0 bases, with 12 bases between the two germline ends. Germline-derived CDR1 and CDR2 are SGDLS and YYNGEE. The CDR3 totals 15 residues. Written as DNA, the CDR3 is TGTGCCAGCAGCGGGGGAGGGCAGTCTAACTATGGCTACACCTTC. This codes for CASSGGGQSNYGYTF. Complete variable domain (other parts from reference TRBV9 and TRBJ1-2): DSGVTQTPKHLITATGQRVTLRCSPRSGDLSVYWYQQSLDQGLQFLIQYYNGEERAKGNILERFSAQQFPDLHSELNLSSLELGDSALYFCASSGGGQSNYGYTFGSGTRLTVV.

J is TRBJ2-2 and V is TRBV7-9; D tentatively reads TRBD1 or TRBD2 (5 bases each). This CDR3 is built from 16 residues. Trimming took 1 base from V and 4 from J, leaving 13 bases between them. CDR1 is SEHNR, CDR2 FQNEAQ, per germline (reference sequence). The CDR3 sequence: CASSLGPGRSTGELFF. CDR3 DNA sequence: TGTGCCAGCAGCTTAGGGCCGGGACGGAGCACCGGGGAGCTGTTTTTT.

Points on this clone: Other DNA sequences of this sample code for an identical CDR3. The V call is TRBV11-3, the J call TRBJ2-5; D not certain. Germline values: CDR1 SGHNT, CDR2 YENEEA. The ends were cut back, 1 base at V and 2 bases at J, with 5 bases in the middle. The CDR3 runs to 13 residues. The CDR3 coding sequence is TGTGCCAGCAGCTTAGGCGCGCAAGAGACCCAGTACTTC. Encoded protein: CASSLGAQETQYF. The variable domain in full, completed from reference TRBV11-3 and TRBJ2-5, reads EAGVVQSPRYKIIEKKQPVAFWCNPISGHNTLYWYLQNLGQGPELLIRYENEEAVDDSQLPKDRFSAERLKGVDSTLKIQPAELGDSAVYLCASSLGAQETQYFGPGTRLLVL.

This clone was counted once. This rearrangement joins TRBV6-1 to TRBJ1-3, with unresolved D. The CDR3 sequence is 15 residues long. V lost 7 bases and J lost 0, with 13 bases in between. In germline, CDR1 is MNHNS, CDR2 SASEGT. CDR3 protein: CASNKRAFSGNTIYF. As DNA, the CDR3 is TGTGCCAGCAATAAACGGGCTTTCTCTGGAAACACCATATATTTT.

The chain combines TRBV15 with TRBJ1-5; 7 bases map to TRBD1. With 3 bases clipped from V and 6 bases from J, the junction kept 17 bases outside the gene matches. Germline CDR1 reads LNHNV; CDR2 reads YYDKDF (reference sequence). This CDR3 is 18 amino acids long. CDR3 sequence reads: CATSSQTGTAFLSQPQHF. As DNA, the CDR3 is TGTGCCACCAGCAGCCAAACCGGGACAGCCTTTTTGAGTCAGCCCCAGCATTTT.

The chain joins TRBV30 to TRBJ2-5; no firm D call. The length of the CDR3 is 12 residues. With 0 bases removed from V and 5 bases from J, the gap between germline ends came to 7 bases. The germline CDR1 and CDR2 sequences are GTSNPN and SVGIG (reference sequence). The CDR3 loop reads CAWSVVSETQYF. As DNA, the CDR3 is TGTGCCTGGAGTGTAGTATCGGAGACCCAGTACTTC.

J is TRBJ1-2 and V is TRBV5-5; D gene unclear. Trimming cost V 4 bases and J 0 bases, with 7 bases left between them. Germline V gene data show CDR1 as SGHKS and CDR2 as YYEKEE (reference sequence). The CDR3 spans 13 residues. The CDR3 region has the DNA TGTGCCAGCAGCCTGGACCCTAACTATGGCTACACCTTC. This gives the protein CASSLDPNYGYTF.

The V gene is TRBV9, the J gene TRBJ1-4, with 7 nucleotides matching TRBD1. Germline loops: CDR1 SGDLS, CDR2 YYNGEE. The CDR3 covers 15 residues. Trimming took 0 bases from V and 3 from J; bases not matched to a gene: 2. The CDR3 DNA reads as TGTGCCAGCAGCGTAGAGGGACAGCCTAATGAAAAACTGTTTTTT. This encodes CASSVEGQPNEKLFF.

This rearrangement joins TRBV9 to TRBJ1-2; maybe TRBD1 (5 bases). The CDR3 extends over 15 amino acids. CDR1 and CDR2 from the germline V gene are SGDLS and YYNGEE. V was pared by 6 bases and J by 4 bases, with 19 bases between. The chain's CDR3 is CASTGPGRARYGYTF. The CDR3 bases are TGTGCCAGCACCGGCCCAGGGAGGGCCCGCTATGGCTACACCTTC. The variable domain in full, with the rest retrieved from reference TRBV9 and TRBJ1-2, is DSGVTQTPKHLITATGQRVTLRCSPRSGDLSVYWYQQSLDQGLQFLIQYYNGEERAKGNILERFSAQQFPDLHSELNLSSLELGDSALYFCASTGPGRARYGYTFGSGTRLTVV.